This is a list of T cell receptor beta chains from one sample in a study of shared clonotypes between healthy human individuals. Sequenced by immunoSEQ multiplex PCR; TCRdb stores in-frame clones only, minus some. Of hundreds of thousands of clones listed, roughly 78% are singletons. The sequencing sample was made of memory CD4+ T cells sorted from blood. The receptors derive from a woman aged 25-40 years in good health. Both conserved end residues are trimmed from each CDR3.

v_gene: TRBV10-3; j_gene: TRBJ2-2; CDR3aa: AISERGTGGDTGELF
v_gene: TRBV9; j_gene: TRBJ2-5; CDR3aa: ASSVATSGGLFGGQETQY
v_gene: TRBV19; j_gene: TRBJ1-2; CDR3aa: ASSETNYGYT
v_gene: TRBV7-9; j_gene: TRBJ2-7; CDR3aa: ASSQDLGDYEQY
v_gene: TRBV7-9; j_gene: TRBJ1-1; CDR3aa: ASSLGQGPNTEAF
v_gene: TRBV28; j_gene: TRBJ2-7; CDR3aa: ASSLPQREGKN
v_gene: TRBV7-9; j_gene: TRBJ1-1; CDR3aa: ASSYHSAEAF
v_gene: TRBV5-1; j_gene: TRBJ1-2; CDR3aa: ASSALGVDRDLYGYT
v_gene: TRBV7-9; j_gene: TRBJ1-1; CDR3aa: ASSLEGDTEAF
v_gene: TRBV10-3; j_gene: TRBJ1-5; CDR3aa: ASSPRGRGNQPQH
v_gene: TRBV28; j_gene: TRBJ1-2; CDR3aa: ASSLAQGARGYT
v_gene: TRBV27; j_gene: TRBJ2-7; CDR3aa: ASSGTSGASYEQY
v_gene: TRBV7-3; j_gene: TRBJ2-1; CDR3aa: ASSSGQGTPYNEQF
v_gene: TRBV5-5; j_gene: TRBJ2-6; CDR3aa: ASSFGSYSGANVLT
v_gene: TRBV25-1; j_gene: TRBJ2-5; CDR3aa: ASRMGRQYQETQY
v_gene: TRBV5-8; j_gene: TRBJ2-5; CDR3aa: ASSSRETQY
v_gene: TRBV5-1; j_gene: TRBJ2-4; CDR3aa: ASSSGVAGAKNIQY
v_gene: TRBV19; j_gene: TRBJ1-5; CDR3aa: ASSKGAGQPQH
v_gene: TRBV28; j_gene: TRBJ1-4; CDR3aa: ASSWGQGEKLF
v_gene: TRBV28; j_gene: TRBJ1-3; CDR3aa: ASFTVSGNTIY
v_gene: TRBV2; j_gene: TRBJ1-1; CDR3aa: ASSEGDRVTEAF
v_gene: TRBV25-1; j_gene: TRBJ2-4; CDR3aa: ASRGQDSLAKNIQY
v_gene: TRBV5-8; j_gene: TRBJ1-1; CDR3aa: ASCRVATEAF
v_gene: TRBV9; j_gene: TRBJ2-7; CDR3aa: ASSVTYEQY
v_gene: TRBV7-3; j_gene: TRBJ2-7; CDR3aa: ASSLTSGRQYEQY
v_gene: TRBV19; j_gene: TRBJ1-3; CDR3aa: ATHYRGGNTIY
v_gene: TRBV5-1; j_gene: TRBJ1-4; CDR3aa: ASSLVGGRGEKLF
v_gene: TRBV28; j_gene: TRBJ2-7; CDR3aa: ASRRQGDSYEQY
v_gene: TRBV10-3; j_gene: TRBJ2-1; CDR3aa: AISLTGDNEQF
v_gene: TRBV19; j_gene: TRBJ2-3; CDR3aa: ASSSGTRVATQY
v_gene: TRBV7-6; j_gene: TRBJ2-2; CDR3aa: ASSWGQGGTGELF
v_gene: TRBV27; j_gene: TRBJ2-7; CDR3aa: ASSLGQGGVYEQY
v_gene: TRBV6-6; j_gene: TRBJ2-7; CDR3aa: ASRPGPASYEQY
v_gene: TRBV5-8; j_gene: TRBJ1-1; CDR3aa: ASSRQVVVGTEAF
v_gene: TRBV6-1; j_gene: TRBJ2-7; CDR3aa: ASRGGQYYEQY
v_gene: TRBV19; j_gene: TRBJ2-3; CDR3aa: ASKSSVTDTQY
v_gene: TRBV18; j_gene: TRBJ2-7; CDR3aa: ASSPLDYAYEQY
v_gene: TRBV5-8; j_gene: TRBJ2-6; CDR3aa: ASSFRSGANVLT
v_gene: TRBV27; j_gene: TRBJ2-5; CDR3aa: ASRYRRDSDQETQY
v_gene: TRBV20-1; j_gene: TRBJ1-2; CDR3aa: SARLVIGYT
v_gene: TRBV7-2; j_gene: TRBJ2-6; CDR3aa: ASSSNVLAGANVLT
v_gene: TRBV5-1; j_gene: TRBJ2-5; CDR3aa: ASSAPLFQETQY
v_gene: TRBV5-4; j_gene: TRBJ2-7; CDR3aa: ASSSGQLSYEQY
v_gene: TRBV7-2; j_gene: TRBJ1-1; CDR3aa: ASSEGGGTEAF
v_gene: TRBV20-1; j_gene: TRBJ2-5; CDR3aa: SAPRQETQY
v_gene: TRBV7-6; j_gene: TRBJ2-1; CDR3aa: ASSLVGNEQF
v_gene: TRBV7-9; j_gene: TRBJ1-2; CDR3aa: ASSSGQWYGYT
v_gene: TRBV11-2; j_gene: TRBJ2-2; CDR3aa: ASSQVWGKGNTGELF
v_gene: TRBV7-9; j_gene: TRBJ1-4; CDR3aa: ASSLAGPNEKLF
v_gene: TRBV7-7; j_gene: TRBJ2-1; CDR3aa: ASSQSPAGYNEQF
v_gene: TRBV4-1; j_gene: TRBJ2-5; CDR3aa: ASSRQLDREETQY
v_gene: TRBV6-1; j_gene: TRBJ2-7; CDR3aa: ASRSLVAEYEQY
v_gene: TRBV6-4; j_gene: TRBJ2-1; CDR3aa: ASSEASGTGSYNEQF
v_gene: TRBV4-2; j_gene: TRBJ2-3; CDR3aa: ASSQDPASGFTDTQY
v_gene: TRBV11-3; j_gene: TRBJ2-2; CDR3aa: ASGPGTGVTGELF
v_gene: TRBV18; j_gene: TRBJ2-2; CDR3aa: ASSPSWQPDTGELF
v_gene: TRBV11-2; j_gene: TRBJ2-7; CDR3aa: ASSPRPVHEQY